The text below deals with one T cell receptor beta chain. This entry belongs to a study of technical replicates of blood from a few donors. V gave up 1 base and J gave up 4 bases; unmatched junction bases: 7. This CDR3 has 17 residues. Germline CDR1 reads SGHVS; CDR2 reads FNYEAQ. Profiling relied on immunoSEQ multiplex PCR, and the TCRdb table lists in-frame clones only, not all of them. Of fewer than 15,000 clones in the sample, 90% to 95% were seen once. This clonotype was obtained from a human donor in good health. The chain recombines TRBV7-6 with TRBJ2-3, with 11 bases lining up with TRBD2. The sample taken for sequencing was PBMCs. CDR3 nucleotides: TGTGCCAGCAGCTTAGGAACTAGCGGGAGTGTGGCAGATACGCAGTATTTT. The encoded protein is CASSLGTSGSVADTQYF.